Below are 29 T cell receptor beta chains sequenced from a single sample in a study of identifying expanded T cells in peripheral blood. TCRdb's copy holds only in-frame clones and misses some; the assay was immunoSEQ multiplex PCR. The repertoire holds about 100,000 clones, with 80% to 90% as singletons. The source material was blood. All receptors derive from a person aged 18 to 70 in good health.

J is TRBJ1-1 and V is TRBV6-5; D gene unclear. Trimming shortened V by 0 bases and J by 2 bases, and 7 bases separated the two germline ends. This CDR3 is 14 amino acids long. The germline V gene encodes CDR1 MNHEY and CDR2 SVGAGI. The CDR3 loop reads CASSYSPGNTEAFF. CDR3 bases: TGTGCCAGCAGTTACTCGCCAGGAAACACTGAAGCTTTCTTT.

The chain links TRBV6-5 to TRBJ1-2; D remains ambiguous. Trimming cost V 2 bases and J 2 bases, with 9 bases left between them. CDR1 and CDR2 (germline): MNHEY, SVGAGI. The CDR3 has 14 amino acids. This CDR3 reads CASSYKFGNYGYTF. The CDR3 DNA is TGTGCCAGCAGTTACAAGTTCGGCAACTATGGCTACACCTTC.

The chain links TRBV27 to TRBJ2-7; 7 nucleotides line up with TRBD1. Germline assignment: CDR1 MNHEY and CDR2 SMNVEV (reference sequence). With V trimmed by 0 bases and J by 3 bases, 5 bases remained unmatched. The CDR3 covers 15 residues. The DNA for the CDR3 is TGTGCCAGCAGTTTATCCCCGGACAGGATCTACGAGCAGTACTTC. Residues: CASSLSPDRIYEQYF.

This clone was found once. The chain carries TRBV4-3 and TRBJ1-1, with D tentatively TRBD1 (5 bases). The CDR3 has 16 residues. With 1 base removed from V and 5 bases from J, the gap between germline ends came to 17 bases. Germline loops: CDR1 LGHNA, CDR2 YSLEER. The CDR3 coding sequence is TGCGCCAGCAGCCAAGCAACGGGCTACTGGGGGACTGAAGCTTTCTTT. Its translation: CASSQATGYWGTEAFF.

V usage is TRBV6-5 and J usage is TRBJ1-6; D remains unclear. This CDR3 is built from 15 residues. CDR1 is MNHEY, CDR2 SVGAGI, per germline. V was cut by 0 bases and J by 7 bases, with 10 bases left in between. The chain's CDR3 is CASSYSMQPNSPLHF. CDR3 coding DNA: TGTGCCAGCAGTTACTCGATGCAGCCCAATTCACCCCTCCACTTT.

This chain connects TRBV6-9 to TRBJ1-5; the D is unclear. The CDR3 is 18 residues long. The V end was cut by 11 bases, the J end by 0 bases, with 26 bases between. Germline CDR1 reads MNHGY; CDR2 reads SVAAGI. The CDR3 coding sequence is TGTGCCCCGATTCCCCCGCAGGCCAAGCGGGTTAGCAATCAGCCCCAGCATTTT. This sequence encodes CAPIPPQAKRVSNQPQHF.

This chain joins TRBV5-1 and TRBJ2-4; D may match TRBD1 or TRBD2 (5 bases each). V was pared by 3 bases and J by 1 base, with 11 bases between. The CDR3 length is 15 residues. Germline V lookup: CDR1 SGHRS, CDR2 YFSETQ. The CDR3 coding sequence is TGCGCCAGCAGCTCTGGCTGGGGGGCCAAAAACATTCAGTACTTC. The encoded protein is CASSSGWGAKNIQYF.

This clone has only a few counts. Distinct nucleotide sequences in the sample also encode this CDR3. The chain combines TRBV19 with TRBJ2-7, with D possibly matching TRBD2 (6 bases). V lost 3 bases and J lost 2, with 11 bases in between. The CDR3 has 14 amino acids. The germline CDR1 and CDR2 sequences are LNHDA and SQIVND (reference sequence). CDR3 sequence reads: CASSIATSAYEQYF. The CDR3 DNA reads as TGTGCCAGTAGTATCGCGACTAGTGCCTACGAGCAGTACTTC.

This chain uses TRBV4-1 with TRBJ2-2, with D tentatively TRBD1 (5 bases). CDR1 and CDR2 from the germline V gene are MGHRA and YSYEKL. The V and J ends lost 0 bases and 4 bases respectively, with 12 bases between them. This CDR3 is built from 16 residues. The CDR3 loop is CASSQDIPGRTGELFF. DNA for the CDR3: TGCGCCAGCAGCCAAGATATTCCAGGGCGCACCGGGGAGCTGTTTTTT.

The rearrangement uses TRBV6-1 and TRBJ2-4; 7 nucleotides match TRBD1. Germline V gives CDR1 MNHNS, CDR2 SASEGT. Trimming at V came to 6 bases and at J to 2 bases, leaving 1 base not matched to a gene. The CDR3 covers 13 residues. The CDR3 sequence: CASRTGTKNIQYF. The DNA of the CDR3 is TGTGCCAGCAGGACAGGGACCAAAAACATTCAGTACTTC.

A few counts support this clone. The J gene is TRBJ1-1, the V gene TRBV30; D might be TRBD1 (5 bases). This CDR3 region has 13 residues. Germline values: CDR1 GTSNPN, CDR2 SVGIG (reference sequence). Trimming stripped 1 base from V and 3 bases from J, with 9 bases between. CDR3 amino acids: CAWSGLGDTEAFF. The CDR3 nucleotides are TGTGCCTGGAGTGGATTGGGGGACACTGAAGCTTTCTTT.

The chain joins TRBV6-6 to TRBJ1-5, with D possibly matching TRBD1 (6 bases). V gave up 11 bases and J gave up 6 bases, with 11 bases separating them. Germline loops: CDR1 MNHNY, CDR2 SVGAGI (reference sequence). The CDR3 has 11 amino acids. The CDR3 spells CAGGQGQPQHF. CDR3 coding DNA: TGTGCCGGGGGGCAGGGTCAGCCCCAGCATTTT.

The chain employs TRBV5-8 and TRBJ2-3, with 7 nucleotides matching TRBD1. V trimming: 4 bases; J trimming: 4 bases; junction bases outside the gene matches: 9. This CDR3 has 15 amino acids. Germline loops: CDR1 SGHTS, CDR2 YDEGEE. The DNA for the CDR3 is TGTGCCAGCAGCCACTTAAGGGGGCCGGCAGATACGCAGTATTTT. This gives the protein CASSHLRGPADTQYF.

The V gene is TRBV5-4, the J gene TRBJ2-7; the match to TRBD1 covers 10 bases. The CDR3 is made up of 16 amino acids. J gave up 2 bases and V 3 bases, and 8 bases lay outside the gene matches. Germline V gene data show CDR1 as SGHNT and CDR2 as YYREEE (reference sequence). The CDR3 protein is CASSSGQGVRTYEQYF. The CDR3 coding sequence is TGTGCCAGCAGCTCCGGACAGGGGGTGCGGACCTACGAGCAGTACTTC.

This chain joins TRBV2 and TRBJ1-1; D is unclear. The V end was cut by 4 bases, the J end by 11 bases, with 17 bases between. Germline-derived CDR1 and CDR2 are SNHLY and FYNNEI. This CDR3 comprises 13 residues. The chain's CDR3 is CASSGPGLETAFF. DNA of the CDR3: TGTGCCAGCAGTGGCCCCGGGTTGGAGACTGCTTTCTTT.

The chain recombines TRBV4-1 with TRBJ2-7, with 8 bases matching TRBD2. Germline values: CDR1 MGHRA, CDR2 YSYEKL. This CDR3 is 17 amino acids long. V was clipped by 0 bases and J by 2 bases; unmatched bases: 9. The CDR3 sequence is CASSQDWDGRGTYEQYF. The CDR3 nucleotides are TGCGCCAGCAGCCAAGATTGGGACGGGAGGGGAACCTACGAGCAGTACTTC.

This chain connects TRBV11-2 to TRBJ1-5; D gene unclear. The germline V gene has CDR1 SGHAT and CDR2 FQNNGV. The CDR3 spans 16 residues. V was shortened by 5 bases and J by 3 bases, with 17 bases between the two germline ends. CDR3 sequence reads: CASSKASGSLNQPQHF. The CDR3 DNA sequence: TGTGCCAGCAGCAAGGCGTCGGGTTCCCTCAATCAGCCCCAGCATTTT.

The J gene is TRBJ1-3, the V gene TRBV14, with 9 bases fitting TRBD1. This CDR3 is 18 amino acids long. The ends lost 2 bases at V and 3 bases at J; junction bases unmatched: 11. Germline V gene sequence: CDR1 SGHDN, CDR2 FVKESK. Written as DNA, the CDR3 is TGTGCCAGCAGCCAAAATGGAATGTGGGACAGGGATGGAAACACCATATATTTT. Its protein product is CASSQNGMWDRDGNTIYF. Full variable domain (outside the CDR3, taken from reference TRBV14 and TRBJ1-3): EAGVTQFPSHSVIEKGQTVTLRCDPISGHDNLYWYRRVMGKEIKFLLHFVKESKQDESGMPNNRFLAERTGGTYSTLKVQPAELEDSGVYFCASSQNGMWDRDGNTIYFGEGSWLTVV.

This chain connects TRBV30 to TRBJ1-2, with D tentatively TRBD1 (5 bases). Between the trimmed V and J ends, which lost 4 bases and 4 bases, there was a span of 16 bases. Germline loops: CDR1 GTSNPN, CDR2 SVGIG (reference sequence). The CDR3 is 14 residues long. The DNA for the CDR3 is TGTGCCTGGAAGGACATGATCTCTAGCTATGGCTACACCTTC. Translated, it gives CAWKDMISSYGYTF.

V usage is TRBV5-4 and J usage is TRBJ2-5; 8 bases align to TRBD2. With 1 base clipped from V and 5 bases from J, the junction kept 7 bases outside the gene matches. CDR3 length: 15 amino acids. Germline V gene lookup returns CDR1 SGHNT and CDR2 YYREEE (reference sequence). The CDR3 spells CASSLSGGSRETQYF. The CDR3 coding sequence is TGTGCCAGCAGCTTGTCGGGAGGGAGCCGGGAGACCCAGTACTTC. Using reference TRBV5-4 and TRBJ2-5 for the parts outside the CDR3, the full variable domain is ETGVTQSPTHLIKTRGQQVTLRCSSQSGHNTVSWYQQALGQGPQFIFQYYREEENGRGNFPPRFSGLQFPNYSSELNVNALELDDSALYLCASSLSGGSRETQYFGPGTRLLVL.

The rearrangement joins TRBV7-3 to TRBJ2-7, with 7 bases lining up with TRBD2. This CDR3 is built from 13 residues. Trimming at V came to 3 bases and at J to 6 bases, leaving 5 bases not matched to a gene. Germline CDR1 reads SGHTA; CDR2 reads FQGTGA. The CDR3 coding sequence is TGTGCCAGCAGCTTGGCGGCGGGAGCCGAGCAGTACTTC. It translates to CASSLAAGAEQYF.

This clone was seen only a few times. V is TRBV27 and J is TRBJ1-5; 9 bases match TRBD1. Germline V lookup: CDR1 MNHEY, CDR2 SMNVEV (reference sequence). The CDR3 contains 15 residues. Losses at the gene ends were 5 bases for V and 2 bases for J; bases not matched to a gene: 4. In DNA, the CDR3 is TGTGCCAGCAGTGCGGGACAGGGCGGCAATCAGCCCCAGCATTTT. Protein product: CASSAGQGGNQPQHF.

The V call is TRBV19, the J call TRBJ2-7; unclear D gene. The V and J ends lost 4 bases and 0 bases respectively, with 13 bases between them. Germline V gene lookup returns CDR1 LNHDA and CDR2 SQIVND (reference sequence). This CDR3 spans 15 amino acids. CDR3 residues: CASSRDTIYSYEQYF. The CDR3 DNA follows: TGTGCCAGTAGTAGAGACACCATTTACTCCTACGAGCAGTACTTC.

The table lists this clone with a few counts. The gene calls are TRBV7-8 and TRBJ2-7; maybe TRBD1 (5 bases). The V end was cut by 3 bases, the J end by 1 base, with 7 bases between. The CDR3 runs to 13 residues. Germline lookup yields CDR1 SGHVS and CDR2 FQNEAQ. This CDR3 reads CASSFYRSYEQYF. CDR3 nucleotide sequence: TGTGCCAGCAGCTTTTACAGGTCCTACGAGCAGTACTTC.

For this clone: The germline gene is not matched at one end of the junction; a read error may be the cause. The chain carries TRBV19 and TRBJ2-1; D is undetermined. CDR1 is LNHDA, CDR2 SQIVND, per germline (reference sequence). The length of the CDR3 is 17 residues. The CDR3 sequence is CASKVSFGQVPNNEQFF. The CDR3 bases are TGTGCAAGTAAAGTTTCTTTCGGGCAGGTTCCAAACAATGAGCAGTTCTTC.

The rearrangement links TRBV5-1 to TRBJ2-1; 7 nucleotides align to TRBD1. Germline CDR1 reads SGHRS; CDR2 reads YFSETQ. The CDR3 contains 16 residues. Trimming cost V 5 bases and J 0 bases; bases outside gene matches: 8. The CDR3 DNA reads as TGCGCCAGCAGTTCCGACAGGGCCAGCTCCTACAATGAGCAGTTCTTC. Its translation is CASSSDRASSYNEQFF.

The sample holds one count of this clone. The rearrangement uses TRBV5-1 and TRBJ1-1; the D gene is possibly TRBD1 (5 bases). This CDR3 has 15 residues. V was pared by 0 bases and J by 4 bases, with 13 bases between. Germline loops: CDR1 SGHRS, CDR2 YFSETQ. The CDR3 here is CASSLEWGMGTEAFF. The CDR3 nucleotides are TGCGCCAGCAGCTTGGAGTGGGGGATGGGCACTGAAGCTTTCTTT.

This chain's CDR3 is CASSEGTSYQETQYF. The DNA of the CDR3 is TGTGCCAGTTCCGAGGGGACATCATACCAAGAGACCCAGTACTTC. The gene calls are TRBV7-3 and TRBJ2-5, with TRBD1 as a possible D gene (6 bases). The CDR3 runs to 15 residues. V shed 9 bases and J shed 0 bases, with 17 bases lying between them. Per germline, CDR1 SGHTA and CDR2 FQGTGA.

The chain carries TRBV6-1 and TRBJ1-2, with 8 bases aligning to TRBD1. J was trimmed by 0 bases and V by 6 bases; bases with no gene match: 6. The germline V gene has CDR1 MNHNS and CDR2 SASEGT. CDR3 length equals 15 residues. The CDR3, as DNA: TGTGCCAGCAGCCTGACAGGGGACCCTAACTATGGCTACACCTTC. Protein sequence: CASSLTGDPNYGYTF.